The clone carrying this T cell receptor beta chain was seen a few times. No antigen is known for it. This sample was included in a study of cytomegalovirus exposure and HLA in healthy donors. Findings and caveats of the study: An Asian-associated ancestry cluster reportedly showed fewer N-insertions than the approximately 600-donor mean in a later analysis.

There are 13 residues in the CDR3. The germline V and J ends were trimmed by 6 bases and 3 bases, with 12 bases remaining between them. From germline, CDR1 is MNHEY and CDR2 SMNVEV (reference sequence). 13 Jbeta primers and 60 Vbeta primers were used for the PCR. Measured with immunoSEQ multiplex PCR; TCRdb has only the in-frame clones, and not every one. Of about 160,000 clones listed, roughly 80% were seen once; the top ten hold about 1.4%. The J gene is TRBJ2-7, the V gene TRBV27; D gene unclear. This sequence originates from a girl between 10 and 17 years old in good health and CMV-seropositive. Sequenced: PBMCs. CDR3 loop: CASSLGQLYEQYF. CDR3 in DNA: TGTGCCAGCAGCTTGGGCCAGCTCTACGAGCAGTACTTC.